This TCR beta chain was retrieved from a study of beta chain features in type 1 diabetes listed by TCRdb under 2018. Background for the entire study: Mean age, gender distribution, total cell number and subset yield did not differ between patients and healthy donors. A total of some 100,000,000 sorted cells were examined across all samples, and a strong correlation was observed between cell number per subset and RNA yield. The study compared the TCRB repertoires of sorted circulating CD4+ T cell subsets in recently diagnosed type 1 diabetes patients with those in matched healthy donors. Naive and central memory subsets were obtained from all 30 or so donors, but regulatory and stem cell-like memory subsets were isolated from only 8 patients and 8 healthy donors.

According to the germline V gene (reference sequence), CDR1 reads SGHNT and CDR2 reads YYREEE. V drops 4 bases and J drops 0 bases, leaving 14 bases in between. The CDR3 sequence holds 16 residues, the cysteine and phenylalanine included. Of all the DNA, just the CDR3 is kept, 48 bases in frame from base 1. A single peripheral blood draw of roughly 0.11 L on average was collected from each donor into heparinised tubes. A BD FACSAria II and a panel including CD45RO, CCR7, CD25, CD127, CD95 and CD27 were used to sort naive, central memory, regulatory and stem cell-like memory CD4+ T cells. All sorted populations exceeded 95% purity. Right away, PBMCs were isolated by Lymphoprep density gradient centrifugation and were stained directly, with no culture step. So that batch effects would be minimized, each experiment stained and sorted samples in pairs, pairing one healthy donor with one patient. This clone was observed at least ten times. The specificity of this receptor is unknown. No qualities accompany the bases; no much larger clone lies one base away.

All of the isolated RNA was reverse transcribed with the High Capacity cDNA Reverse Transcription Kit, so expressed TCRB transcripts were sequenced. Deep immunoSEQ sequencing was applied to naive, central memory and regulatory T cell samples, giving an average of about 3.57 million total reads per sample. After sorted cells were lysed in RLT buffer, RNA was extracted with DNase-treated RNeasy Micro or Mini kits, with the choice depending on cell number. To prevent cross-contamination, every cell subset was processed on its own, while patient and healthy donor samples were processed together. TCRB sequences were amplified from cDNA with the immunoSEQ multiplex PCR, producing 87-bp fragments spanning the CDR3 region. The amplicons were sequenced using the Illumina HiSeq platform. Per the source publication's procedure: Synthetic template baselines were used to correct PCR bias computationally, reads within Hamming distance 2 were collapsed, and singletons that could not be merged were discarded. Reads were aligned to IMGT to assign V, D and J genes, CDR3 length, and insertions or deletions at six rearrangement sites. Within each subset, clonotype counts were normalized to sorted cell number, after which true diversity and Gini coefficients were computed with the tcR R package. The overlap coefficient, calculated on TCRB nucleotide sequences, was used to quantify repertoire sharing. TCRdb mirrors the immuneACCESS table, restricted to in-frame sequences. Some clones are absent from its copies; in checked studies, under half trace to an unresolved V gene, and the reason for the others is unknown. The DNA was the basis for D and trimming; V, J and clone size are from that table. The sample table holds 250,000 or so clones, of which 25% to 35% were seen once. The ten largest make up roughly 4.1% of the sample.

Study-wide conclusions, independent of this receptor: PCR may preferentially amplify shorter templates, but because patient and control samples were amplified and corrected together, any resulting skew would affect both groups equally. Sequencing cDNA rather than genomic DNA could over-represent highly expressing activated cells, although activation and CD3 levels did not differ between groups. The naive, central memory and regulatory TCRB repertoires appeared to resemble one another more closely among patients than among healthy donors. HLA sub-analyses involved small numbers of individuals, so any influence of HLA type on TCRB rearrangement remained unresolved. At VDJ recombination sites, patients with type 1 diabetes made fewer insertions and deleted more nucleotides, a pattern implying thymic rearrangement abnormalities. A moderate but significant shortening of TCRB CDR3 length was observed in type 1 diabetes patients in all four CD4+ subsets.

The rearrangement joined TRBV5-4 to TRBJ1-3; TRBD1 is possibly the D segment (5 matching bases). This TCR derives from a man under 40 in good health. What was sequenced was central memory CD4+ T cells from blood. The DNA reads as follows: TGTGCCAGCAGCCCTGACAGATCGAGCTCTGGAAACACCATATATTTT. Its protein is CASSPDRSSSGNTIYF.